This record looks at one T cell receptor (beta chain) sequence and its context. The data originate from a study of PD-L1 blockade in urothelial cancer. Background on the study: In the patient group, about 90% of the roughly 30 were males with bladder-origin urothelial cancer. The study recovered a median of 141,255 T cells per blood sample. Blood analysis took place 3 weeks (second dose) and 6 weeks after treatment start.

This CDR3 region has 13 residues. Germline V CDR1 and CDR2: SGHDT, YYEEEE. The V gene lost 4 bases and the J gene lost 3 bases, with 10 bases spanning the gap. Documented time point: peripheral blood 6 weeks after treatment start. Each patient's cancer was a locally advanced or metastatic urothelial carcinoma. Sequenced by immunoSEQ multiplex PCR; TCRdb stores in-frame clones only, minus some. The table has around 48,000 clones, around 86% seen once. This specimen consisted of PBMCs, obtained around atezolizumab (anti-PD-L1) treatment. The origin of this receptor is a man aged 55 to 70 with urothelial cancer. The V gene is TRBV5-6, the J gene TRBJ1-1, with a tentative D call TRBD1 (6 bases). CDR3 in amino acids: CASSPTGYTEAFF. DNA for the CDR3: TGTGCCAGCAGCCCGACAGGATACACTGAAGCTTTCTTT.